Described below is a single TCR beta chain sequence and its context. The source of the sample is a study of blood T cell repertoires in COVID-19. Turning to the study itself: Sites across the United States, Italy and Spain contributed samples from acute and convalescent COVID-19. Nucleic acid was either cDNA or gDNA, and it came from T cells, B-cell-depleted T cells, or PBMCs.

This CDR3 has 10 amino acids. Germline assignment: CDR1 SQVTM and CDR2 ANQGSEA. Trimming removed 3 bases at V and 7 bases at J, with 4 bases between. Original analysis: Nucleated cell counts were estimated from reference gene primer amplification. Using immunoSEQ multiplex PCR, the repertoire was profiled, and TCRdb retains in-frame clones only, with some absent. That table supplies the V and J calls and clone size; D and trimming were determined from the DNA. The table lists roughly 200,000 clones, roughly 90% of them singletons, with approximately 6.7% in the top ten. Sequencing used peripheral blood. The chain joins TRBV29-1 to TRBJ2-1; D is undetermined. This sequence was found in a man in his forties with acute or convalescent COVID-19. CDR3: CSVDRNEQFF. In DNA form, the CDR3 reads TGCAGCGTTGACCGGAATGAGCAGTTCTTC.